This record looks at one TCR beta chain sequence and its context. Its antigen has not been determined. Base qualities are not at hand, and no much larger clone is one base apart. Whole blood was collected in K2EDTA tubes by collaborating institutions according to the institutions' own protocols. For TCRbeta analysis, collaborator samples were shipped as frozen whole blood, as isolated PBMCs, or as DNA extracted from either sample type. This record belongs to a study of blood T cell repertoires in COVID-19 (dated by TCRdb to about 2020). For the study in its entirety: Samples from collaborators originated in the United States, Italy and Spain and spanned both the acute and convalescent phases of COVID-19. The prospective study material was composed of cDNA or gDNA derived from T cells, B-cell-depleted T cells, or PBMCs. The dataset comprised deeply sampled blood TCRbeta repertoires from subjects exposed to, actively infected with, or recovered from COVID-19. The repertoires were released in a freely available public database intended as a resource for research on the immune response to SARS-CoV-2. Samples were obtained from the ongoing ImmuneRACE study (first 160 participants) and from 1,254 subjects provided by 6 global collaborators. Sample metadata almost always included a de-identified subject ID, COVID-19 status, age in years and sex. Where HLA class I and class II types were available, the types were taken from metadata supplied by the sample provider, not from assay-based typing.

The immunoSEQ Assay, a bias-controlled multiplex PCR, was used to amplify TCRbeta CDR3 regions from genomic DNA. In the original analysis: The number of nucleated cells in each sample was estimated by amplification of reference gene primers within the assay. To quantify the absolute abundance of each unique TCRbeta CDR3 rearrangement, sequence reads were collapsed and filtered. For each sample, productive Simpson clonality was calculated as the square root of Simpson's diversity index across productive rearrangements. TCRdb mirrors the immuneACCESS table, restricted to in-frame sequences. Some clones are absent from its copies; in checked studies, under half trace to an unresolved V gene, and the reason for the others is unknown. The V and J calls and clone size were taken over from that table, and D and trimming were inferred from the DNA. This sample holds 150,000 to 200,000 clones; 60% to 85% were observed only once. The ten largest account for 17% of the sample.

V sheds 0 bases and J sheds 11 bases, leaving 16 bases between their ends. The cysteine opens and the phenylalanine closes a CDR3 of 14 amino acids. This entry keeps only the CDR3 DNA: 42 bases, framed from base 1. CDR1 and CDR2 are read off the germline V gene as SNHLY and FYNNEI. Study-wide findings and limitations: Clinical and demographic metadata were provided uncurated, with the amount varying by source and participant.

The TCR comes from a man in his fifties or sixties with active or convalescent COVID-19. The sequencing input was peripheral blood. The rearranged segments are TRBV2 and TRBJ1-1; perhaps TRBD1 is the D gene, with 5 bases matching. The bases are TGTGCCAGCAGTGAAGCGCTTGAAGGGGATGGCGCTTTCTTT. Its protein product is CASSEALEGDGAFF.